This entry describes one TCR beta chain. Its specificity is unknown. 5'RACE template switching produced TCR cDNA carrying a universal primer site and UMIs. TCRdb analysed the 5' RACE reads with MiXCR anew, one entry per CDR3 protein. Of just under 600,000 distinct CDR3 sequences listed, 13% were seen once; the top ten hold over 12%. Deletions cut 0 bases from V and 0 bases from J, with 15 bases between. Germline V lookup: CDR1 SEHNR, CDR2 FQNEAQ (reference sequence). The CDR3 loop spans 17 amino acids. The data stem from a study of T cells after yellow fever vaccination. Findings of the study overall: Abundant clonotypes from the bulk population could contaminate FACS-sorted repertoires. There was a small share of clonotypes that showed up in both the CD4 and CD8 compartments.

The sample here was PBMCs, taken on the day of the yellow fever booster vaccination. The TCR originated in a man in his thirties or forties who received the YFV17D yellow fever vaccine. This chain links TRBV7-9 with TRBJ2-7; a weak D match, TRBD2 (6 bases). Written as DNA, the CDR3 is TGTGCCAGCAGCTTAGCTAGGACTACCAAGAACTCCTACGAGCAGTACTTC. This codes for CASSLARTTKNSYEQYF.